This TCR beta chain originates from a study of T cells in Graves' hyperthyroidism and ophthalmopathy. TCR beta CDR3 sequences were amplified from RNA transcripts. With the HTBI primer set, the TCR CDR3 went through a first round of RT-PCR. TCRdb re-derived calls from the multiplex PCR reads in MiXCR, one entry per CDR3 protein. The profile covers 490,000 or so distinct CDR3 sequences, with less than 20% appearing a single time and 47% taken by the ten largest. This clonotype has more than one count but fewer than ten. The CDR3 consists of 16 residues. Germline loops: CDR1 MNHEY, CDR2 SVGAGI. Germline trimming cut 1 base from V and 5 bases from J; bases unmatched to any gene: 6.

Sequencing was performed on blood. V gene TRBV6-5 combines with J gene TRBJ2-1; 9 bases map to TRBD2. The TCR originated in a man aged 40-50 years with Graves' ophthalmopathy. This chain's CDR3 is CASSYLLRGRDNEQFF. In nucleotides, the CDR3 is TGTGCCAGCAGTTACTTACTGCGCGGGAGGGACAATGAGCAGTTCTTC.